A single sample is the source of the 19 T cell receptor beta chains below, sequenced in a study of blood T cell repertoires in COVID-19. The assay was immunoSEQ multiplex PCR, and TCRdb's table has in-frame clones only and misses some. In the table there are fewer than 15,000 clones, over 75% of which are singletons. Input material: peripheral blood. Receptors were obtained from a man at least 80 years old with acute or convalescent COVID-19.

The chain couples TRBV28 to TRBJ2-7; TRBD1 is a possible D gene (6 bases). CDR1 and CDR2 (germline): MDHEN, SYDVKM. This CDR3 is built from 14 residues. Trimming removed 7 bases at V and 3 bases at J, with 16 bases between. Here the CDR3 DNA reads TGTGCCAGCAACCCTTCTCCGGGACACTACGAGCAGTACTTC. This codes for CASNPSPGHYEQYF.

The CDR3 is CASSERRLAGRNEQFF. The DNA for the CDR3 is TGTGCCAGCAGTGAAAGGCGGCTAGCGGGGAGGAATGAGCAGTTCTTC. V usage is TRBV2 and J usage is TRBJ2-1; 9 bases agree with TRBD2. Looked up from germline, CDR1 is SNHLY and CDR2 is FYNNEI. The CDR3 has 16 amino acids. With 2 bases clipped from V and 7 bases from J, the junction kept 9 bases outside the gene matches.

In its sample, this clone was seen a few times. V gene TRBV30 combines with J gene TRBJ1-1, with D maybe TRBD1 (6 bases). Germline CDR1 and CDR2: GTSNPN and SVGIG (reference sequence). V dropped 5 bases and J dropped 4 bases, with 17 bases sitting between them. The CDR3 has 14 residues. Here the CDR3 DNA reads TGTGCCTGGGTAAAGACAGGTAGGGTCACTGAAGCTTTCTTT. The encoded protein is CAWVKTGRVTEAFF.

CDR3 amino acids: CASSLGRSGTPLYGYTF. The CDR3, as DNA: TGTGCCAGCAGCTTAGGCAGGTCCGGGACACCACTCTATGGCTACACCTTC. The rearrangement joins TRBV7-2 to TRBJ1-2; weak D call: TRBD1 (6 bases). This CDR3 has 17 residues. V lost 1 base and J 4 bases, leaving 19 bases between the germline ends. Germline CDR1 SGHTA, CDR2 FQGNSA.

Only a few counts were recorded for this clone. The V call is TRBV10-2, the J call TRBJ2-2, with a weak D call TRBD1 (9 bases). This CDR3 comprises 13 residues. Germline CDR1 and CDR2: WSHSY and SAAADI. Trimming took off 10 bases at V and 7 bases at J, with 16 bases between the two ends. The CDR3 here is CATSGGQGGELFF. The CDR3 region has the DNA TGCGCCACCAGCGGGGGACAGGGCGGGGAGCTGTTTTTT.

This sequence joins TRBV3-1 (or the pseudogene TRBV3-2) and TRBJ1-2; 11 bases agree with TRBD1. The trim removed 1 base at V and 7 bases at J, leaving 5 bases unmatched. CDR3 length: 15 residues. Germline loops: CDR1 LGHDT, CDR2 YNNKEL (reference sequence). CDR3: CASSQAGTGGGGYTF. The CDR3 DNA is TGTGCCAGCAGCCAAGCCGGGACAGGGGGAGGTGGCTACACCTTC.

The chain couples TRBV7-8 to TRBJ1-5, with 8 bases that match TRBD1. The J segment lost 3 bases and the V segment lost 2 bases, leaving 3 bases of the junction unmatched. The CDR3 has 15 amino acids. Germline CDR1 SGHVS, CDR2 FQNEAQ. The CDR3 nucleotides read TGTGCCAGCAGCTTAACAGGGGGTGCCAATCAGCCCCAGCATTTT. It codes for CASSLTGGANQPQHF.

This chain uses TRBV6-5 with TRBJ2-7; 8 positions agree with TRBD2. CDR1 is MNHEY and CDR2 is SVGAGI in the germline V gene. The CDR3 totals 14 residues. Trimming at V came to 6 bases and at J to 5 bases, leaving 9 bases not matched to a gene. CDR3 region: CASRTRPGGDEQYF. CDR3 in DNA: TGTGCCAGCAGGACGAGACCGGGGGGGGACGAGCAGTACTTC.

The V call is TRBV5-4, the J call TRBJ1-1, with D perhaps TRBD1 (6 bases). The CDR3 sequence is 14 residues long. Germline-derived CDR1 and CDR2 are SGHNT and YYREEE (reference sequence). The V end was cut by 1 base, the J end by 5 bases, with 12 bases between. CDR3: CASSLRGGATEAFF. CDR3 in DNA: TGTGCCAGCAGCTTGCGGGGGGGGGCGACTGAAGCTTTCTTT.

The V and J genes are TRBV29-1 and TRBJ1-1, with 9 positions matching TRBD1. The CDR3 has 14 amino acids. Germline lookup yields CDR1 SQVTM and CDR2 ANQGSEA. With V trimmed by 4 bases and J by 5 bases, 8 bases remained unmatched. This chain's CDR3 is CSVVGGTGRTEAFF. The CDR3 DNA follows: TGCAGCGTTGTCGGGGGGACAGGGCGAACTGAAGCTTTCTTT.

This clone was seen more than once but under ten times. V and J are TRBV19 and TRBJ1-5; 11 bases agree with TRBD1. This CDR3 has 15 amino acids. Germline V gene data show CDR1 as LNHDA and CDR2 as SQIVND (reference sequence). V lost 5 bases and J lost 7; bases outside the gene matches: 7. In DNA form, the CDR3 reads TGTGCCAGTAGTGTTTCCGGGACAGGGGGGCAGCCCCAGCATTTT. Its protein product is CASSVSGTGGQPQHF.

CDR3 in DNA: TGTGCCAGTTCTCCCTACTCGGGCAGGGGGCTTAGTTACGAGCAGTACTTC. This codes for CASSPYSGRGLSYEQYF. V is TRBV9 and J is TRBJ2-7; 8 positions match TRBD1. The germline gives CDR1 SGDLS, CDR2 YYNGEE. The CDR3 sequence is 17 residues long. Trimming took 8 bases from V and 4 from J; bases not matched to a gene: 20.

The chain joins TRBV9 to TRBJ2-5; possible D gene TRBD2, 6 bases. CDR1 and CDR2 (germline): SGDLS, YYNGEE. With 4 bases removed from V and 4 bases from J, the gap between germline ends came to 14 bases. The CDR3 length is 14 residues. The CDR3, as DNA: TGTGCCAGCAGCACAGGAGGGGTACCAGAGACCCAGTACTTC. Its protein is CASSTGGVPETQYF. The variable domain in full, with the rest retrieved from reference TRBV9 and TRBJ2-5, is DSGVTQTPKHLITATGQRVTLRCSPRSGDLSVYWYQQSLDQGLQFLIQYYNGEERAKGNILERFSAQQFPDLHSELNLSSLELGDSALYFCASSTGGVPETQYFGPGTRLLVL.

The chain has TRBV4-1 and TRBJ2-7; the match to TRBD2 covers 8 bases. The CDR3 runs 16 residues. Germline V gives CDR1 MGHRA, CDR2 YSYEKL. J gave up 0 bases and V 0 bases, and 4 bases lay outside the gene matches. The CDR3 DNA is TGCGCCAGCAGCCAAGAGAGCGGGGGTTCCTCCTACGAGCAGTACTTC. Its protein product is CASSQESGGSSYEQYF.

The rearrangement joins TRBV7-3 to TRBJ2-5, with D possibly TRBD2 on 7 matching bases. The V gene's germline CDR1 is SGHTA and CDR2 FQGTGA. The V end was cut by 0 bases, the J end by 4 bases, with 12 bases between. This CDR3 has 15 residues. The CDR3 DNA follows: TGTGCCAGCAGCTTAACGCCGGGGGGCATAGAGACCCAGTACTTC. Amino acid sequence: CASSLTPGGIETQYF.

Only a few counts were recorded for this clone. This chain connects TRBV27 to TRBJ1-4; unclear D gene. The CDR3 length is 13 residues. V lost 3 bases and J lost 8, with 10 bases in between. CDR1 is MNHEY, CDR2 SMNVEV, per germline (reference sequence). The CDR3 coding sequence is TGTGCCAGCAGTTTCTCACAACAGGAAAAACTGTTTTTT. Amino acid sequence: CASSFSQQEKLFF. Combining the CDR3 with reference TRBV27 and TRBJ1-4 gives the whole variable domain EAQVTQNPRYLITVTGKKLTVTCSQNMNHEYMSWYRQDPGLGLRQIYYSMNVEVTDKGDVPEGYKVSRKEKRNFPLILESPSPNQTSLYFCASSFSQQEKLFFGSGTQLSVL.

The genes are TRBV28 and TRBJ2-2; tentatively, D is TRBD2 (5 bases). V lost 6 bases, J lost 1 base, and 6 bases lay in between. Germline CDR1 MDHEN, CDR2 SYDVKM. The CDR3 is 13 residues long. The CDR3 reads CASRGGNTGELFF. In nucleotides, the CDR3 is TGTGCCAGCAGAGGAGGGAACACCGGGGAGCTGTTTTTT.

The CDR3 protein is CASSKYGRLAGQFF. In nucleotides, the CDR3 is TGTGCCAGCAGCAAGTATGGGCGACTAGCGGGCCAGTTCTTC. V usage is TRBV6-5 and J usage is TRBJ2-1, with 10 positions matching TRBD2. Germline V lookup: CDR1 MNHEY, CDR2 SVGAGI. This CDR3 is built from 14 residues. J gave up 13 bases and V 6 bases, and 12 bases lay outside the gene matches.

The rearrangement links TRBV7-7 to TRBJ2-5; possibly TRBD2 for D (6 bases). V was shortened by 5 bases and J by 4 bases, with 14 bases between the two germline ends. Germline assignment: CDR1 SSHAT and CDR2 FNYEAQ (reference sequence). The CDR3 extends over 14 amino acids. CDR3 region: CASSPRGLRETQYF. For the CDR3, the DNA is TGTGCCAGCAGCCCCCGGGGGTTAAGAGAGACCCAGTACTTC.